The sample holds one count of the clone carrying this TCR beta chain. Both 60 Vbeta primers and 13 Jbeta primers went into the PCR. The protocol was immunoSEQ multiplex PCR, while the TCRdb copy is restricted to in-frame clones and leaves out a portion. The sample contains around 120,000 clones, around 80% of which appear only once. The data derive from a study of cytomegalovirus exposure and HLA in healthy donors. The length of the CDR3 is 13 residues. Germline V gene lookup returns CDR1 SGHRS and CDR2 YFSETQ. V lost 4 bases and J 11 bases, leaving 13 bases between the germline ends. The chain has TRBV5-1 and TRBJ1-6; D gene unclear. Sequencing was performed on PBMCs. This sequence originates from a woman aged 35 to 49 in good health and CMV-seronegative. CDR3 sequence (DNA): TGCGCCAGCAGCCCTGCCCAGGTTGCACCCCTCCACTTT. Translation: CASSPAQVAPLHF. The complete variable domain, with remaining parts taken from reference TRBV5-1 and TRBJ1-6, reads KAGVTQTPRYLIKTRGQQVTLSCSPISGHRSVSWYQQTPGQGLQFLFEYFSETQRNKGNFPGRFSGRQFSNSRSEMNVSTLELGDSALYLCASSPAQVAPLHFGNGTRLTVT.